This entry features one T cell receptor (beta chain) sequence. Its matching antigen is unknown. This record belongs to a study of post-analysis software for immune sequencing data. About the study: Both relapsing-remitting and secondary progressive multiple sclerosis featured among the disease courses, as did progressive-relapsing multiple sclerosis. Whole-study findings and limits: TRBV5-6, TRBV5-1 and TRBV20-1 belonged to a set of five TRBV segments that were more frequent in patients than controls.

TCR beta cDNA libraries included unique molecular identifiers. TCRdb analysed the PCR reads with MiXCR anew, one entry per CDR3 protein. In the table there are about 680,000 distinct CDR3 sequences, approximately 60% of which are singletons. This CDR3 is built from 15 residues. CDR1 is SQVTM, CDR2 ANQGSEA, per germline. Losses at the gene ends were 4 bases for V and 2 bases for J; bases not matched to a gene: 9. Sequencing input: blood. The TCR comes from a girl aged 2-9 years with multiple sclerosis. This chain connects TRBV29-1 to TRBJ2-5; 8 nucleotides align to TRBD2. The CDR3 sequence is CSVVRSAGEQETQYF. CDR3 nucleotide sequence: TGCAGCGTTGTAAGGTCAGCGGGGGAACAAGAGACCCAGTACTTC.